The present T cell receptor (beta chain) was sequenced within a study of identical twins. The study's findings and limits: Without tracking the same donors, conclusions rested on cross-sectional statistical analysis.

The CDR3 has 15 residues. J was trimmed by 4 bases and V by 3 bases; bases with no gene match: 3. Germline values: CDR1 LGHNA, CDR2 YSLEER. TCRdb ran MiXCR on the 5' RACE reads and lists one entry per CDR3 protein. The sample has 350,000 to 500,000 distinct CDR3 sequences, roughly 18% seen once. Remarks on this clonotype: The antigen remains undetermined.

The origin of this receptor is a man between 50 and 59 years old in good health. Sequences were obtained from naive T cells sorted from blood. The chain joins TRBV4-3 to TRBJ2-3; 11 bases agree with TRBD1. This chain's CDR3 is CASSHVDRGPDTQYF. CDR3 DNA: TGCGCCAGCAGCCACGTGGACAGGGGGCCAGATACGCAGTATTTT.